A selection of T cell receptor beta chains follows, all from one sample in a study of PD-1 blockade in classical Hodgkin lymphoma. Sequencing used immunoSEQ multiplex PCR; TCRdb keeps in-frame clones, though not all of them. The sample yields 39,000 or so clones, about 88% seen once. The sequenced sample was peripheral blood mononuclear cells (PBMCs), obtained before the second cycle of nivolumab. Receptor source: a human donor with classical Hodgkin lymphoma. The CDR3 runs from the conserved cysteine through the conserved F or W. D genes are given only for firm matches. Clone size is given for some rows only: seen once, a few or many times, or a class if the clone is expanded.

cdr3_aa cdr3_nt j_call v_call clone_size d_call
CASSWDSFNDNQPQHF TGCGCCAGCAGTTGGGACAGTTTCAACGACAATCAGCCCCAGCATTTT TRBJ1-5 TRBV10-2 . TRBD1
CASSLEGFTEAFF TGTGCCAGCAGCTTGGAGGGGTTCACTGAAGCTTTCTTT TRBJ1-1 TRBV7-3 . .
CASSARQGDTQYF TGTGCCAGCAGTGCCCGACAGGGGGATACGCAGTATTTT TRBJ2-3 TRBV27 . TRBD1
CASSHQPGTEAFF TGCGCCAGCAGCCACCAGCCGGGTACTGAAGCTTTCTTT TRBJ1-1 TRBV4-3 . .
CSARTGYGYTF TGCAGTGCTAGAACAGGGTATGGCTACACCTTC TRBJ1-2 TRBV20-1 . .
CASSLKAGIVEAFF TGTGCCAGCAGCTTAAAGGCGGGGATCGTTGAAGCTTTCTTT TRBJ1-1 TRBV7-3 once .
CASTTVNNEKLFF TGTGCCAGCACGACAGTGAATAATGAAAAACTGTTTTTT TRBJ1-4 TRBV7-9 . .
CASSLIGGGAMETQYF TGCGCCAGCAGCTTGATTGGGGGGGGCGCGATGGAGACCCAGTACTTC TRBJ2-5 TRBV5-1 . .
CASSASSGGSNNEQFF TGTGCCAGCAGTGCCTCGAGCGGGGGCTCAAACAATGAGCAGTTCTTC TRBJ2-1 TRBV27 . TRBD2
CASSIHGASTDTQYF TGTGCCAGTAGTATTCATGGGGCGAGCACAGATACGCAGTATTTT TRBJ2-3 TRBV19 . .
CASSLGPYTGELFF TGTGCCAGCAGCTTGGGACCTTACACCGGGGAGCTGTTTTTT TRBJ2-2 TRBV11-1 few .